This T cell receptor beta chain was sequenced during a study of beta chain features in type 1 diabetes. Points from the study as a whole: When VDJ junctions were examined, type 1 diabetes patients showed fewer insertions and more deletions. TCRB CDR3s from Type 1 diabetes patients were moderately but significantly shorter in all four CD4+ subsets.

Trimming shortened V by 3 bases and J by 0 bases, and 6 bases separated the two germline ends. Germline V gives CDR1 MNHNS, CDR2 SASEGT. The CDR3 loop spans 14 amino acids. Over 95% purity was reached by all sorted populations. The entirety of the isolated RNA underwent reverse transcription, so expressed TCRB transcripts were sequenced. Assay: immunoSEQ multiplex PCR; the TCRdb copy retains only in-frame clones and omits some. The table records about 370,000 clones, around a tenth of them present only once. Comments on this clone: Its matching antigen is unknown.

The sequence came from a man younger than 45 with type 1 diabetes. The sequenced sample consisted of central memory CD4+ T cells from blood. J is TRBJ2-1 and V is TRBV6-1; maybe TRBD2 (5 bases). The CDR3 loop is CASSDRDSYNEQFF. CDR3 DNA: TGTGCCAGCAGTGACCGGGACTCCTACAATGAGCAGTTCTTC.